This TCR beta chain was profiled in a study of CD8 T cells in Susac syndrome (dated by TCRdb to between 2018 and 2020). About the study as a whole: Whether CD8+ T cell activation and differentiation in Susac syndrome was antigen driven was tested using repertoire sequencing.

Peripheral blood CD8+ and CD4+ T cells from healthy donors, Susac syndrome patients and multiple sclerosis patients were profiled by high-throughput TCR beta sequencing. Multiple sclerosis controls were treatment-naive patients with stable or active relapsing-remitting disease fulfilling revised McDonald criteria. Bulk CD8+ and CD4+ T cells were purified magnetically by negative isolation, whereas CD8+ TEMRA cells were enriched by FACS. Blood was collected in EDTA tubes and processed within 24 hours, with PBMCs isolated through density gradient centrifugation. PBMCs intended for TCR sequencing were cryopreserved in liquid nitrogen and thawed later in a water bath at 37 degrees C. Purity of sorted or isolated CD4+, CD8+ and CD8+ TEMRA cells was at least 90%. Study-wide conclusions, independent of this receptor: The TCR sequencing and HLA analysis was acknowledged to have included a relatively small number of individuals.

A remark on this clonotype: No cognate antigen has been identified for it. Nothing much larger sits one base from this clone, and base qualities are not available.

The germline V gene (reference sequence) specifies LNHNV as CDR1 and YYDKDF as CDR2. Inclusive of the bounding cysteine and phenylalanine, the CDR3 is 14 residues long. Only CDR3 DNA is held: 42 bases, read in frame from base 1. The germline V end is reduced by 5 bases and the J end by 5 bases; junction bases left unmatched: 6. RNA was extracted using the RNeasy kit, and about 0.45 to 1 ug of the RNA was reverse transcribed with random hexamers. The immunoSEQ multiplex PCR assay, which covers 54 Vbeta and 13 Jbeta segments, was used to amplify TCR beta CDR3 regions. PCR amplification bias was corrected using a synthetic template baseline for primer optimization and computational correction. The authors' analysis ran thus. Reads were annotated to V, D and J genes per IMGT and analyzed with immunoSEQ Analyzer, keeping only productive sequences. To calculate clonality, Shannon entropy was normalized by log2 of the number of productive unique sequences and then subtracted from one. For each patient and control, public and private clones were evaluated among the 100 most prevalent clones. Clones were defined as Susac-specific if absent from the healthy and MS cohorts, from 1052 published viral clones and from other ImmuneACCESS disease sequences. TCRdb ran its own pipeline on the public reads, namely fastp trimming at Q25 and MiXCR clone calling, and kept in-frame beta chains. Entries are consolidated by CDR3 protein sequence, retaining the most common genes and DNA. The V and J calls were determined by TCRdb, not by the authors. In this sample the table shows around 300,000 distinct CDR3 sequences, 92% of which occur a single time. The leading ten clones occupy over 0.065% of the sample.

This receptor was obtained from a human donor with multiple sclerosis. Rearrangement joined TRBV15 to TRBJ2-7; 10 central nucleotides agree with TRBD2. Sequenced input: CD4+ T cells from PBMCs. The nucleotide sequence reads as follows: TGTGCCACCAGCGGGGGACTAGCGCGGGACGAGCAGTACTTC. This encodes CATSGGLARDEQYF.